The clone carrying this TCR beta chain was observed at least ten times. This entry belongs to a study of breast tumors, draining lymph nodes, adjacent tissues. Samples came from axillary lymph nodes draining the breast cancer. TCRdb re-called the multiplex PCR reads through MiXCR, storing one row per CDR3 protein. The table shows 200,000 or so distinct CDR3 sequences, with around a third occurring only once. Deletions cut 1 base from V and 0 bases from J, with 9 bases between. This CDR3 has 15 amino acids. Germline CDR1 is SGHRS and CDR2 is YFSETQ. This receptor was identified in a female donor with breast cancer. Some clones in this sample may be carry-over from other donors' samples. The sample was axillary lymph node tissue. The rearrangement joins TRBV5-1 to TRBJ2-3; D is unclear. The CDR3 coding sequence is TGCGCCAGCAGCTTGCCCTTAGGCAGCACAGATACGCAGTATTTT. It translates to CASSLPLGSTDTQYF.